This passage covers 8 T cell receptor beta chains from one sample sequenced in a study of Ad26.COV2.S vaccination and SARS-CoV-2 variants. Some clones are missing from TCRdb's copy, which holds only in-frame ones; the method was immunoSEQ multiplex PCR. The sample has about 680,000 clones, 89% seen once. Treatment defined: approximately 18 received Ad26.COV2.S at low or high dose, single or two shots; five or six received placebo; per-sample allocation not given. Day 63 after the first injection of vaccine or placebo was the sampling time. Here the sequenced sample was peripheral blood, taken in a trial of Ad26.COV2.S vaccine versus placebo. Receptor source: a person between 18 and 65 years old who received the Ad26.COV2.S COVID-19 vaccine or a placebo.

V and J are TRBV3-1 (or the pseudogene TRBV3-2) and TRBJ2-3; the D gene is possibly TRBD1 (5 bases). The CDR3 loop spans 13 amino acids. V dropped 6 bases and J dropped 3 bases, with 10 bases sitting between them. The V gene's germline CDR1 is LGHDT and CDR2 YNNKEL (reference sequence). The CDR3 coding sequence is TGTGCCAGCAGACAGGCGGCGACAGATACGCAGTATTTT. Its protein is CASRQAATDTQYF.

This CDR3 reads CASGEDYGYTF. CDR3 DNA: TGTGCCAGCGGAGAGGACTATGGCTACACCTTC. The chain joins TRBV2 to TRBJ1-2; D gene unclear. V was clipped by 8 bases and J by 3 bases, with 7 bases between them. The CDR3 extends over 11 amino acids. Per the germline V gene, CDR1 is SNHLY and CDR2 is FYNNEI.

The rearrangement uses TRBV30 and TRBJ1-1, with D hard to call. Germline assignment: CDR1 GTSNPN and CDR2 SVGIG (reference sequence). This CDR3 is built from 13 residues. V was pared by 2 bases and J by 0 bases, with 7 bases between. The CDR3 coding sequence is TGTGCCTGGAGTCGTGAAGTGAACACTGAAGCTTTCTTT. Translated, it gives CAWSREVNTEAFF.

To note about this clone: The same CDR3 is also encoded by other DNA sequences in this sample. Here the CDR3 reads CASRDRVNYGYTF. The CDR3 DNA sequence: TGTGCCAGCCGGGACAGGGTCAACTATGGCTACACCTTC. The chain combines TRBV19 with TRBJ1-2, with 9 bases that match TRBD1. The germline gives CDR1 LNHDA, CDR2 SQIVND (reference sequence). There are 13 residues in the CDR3. Germline trimming cut 9 bases from V and 2 bases from J; bases unmatched to any gene: 4.

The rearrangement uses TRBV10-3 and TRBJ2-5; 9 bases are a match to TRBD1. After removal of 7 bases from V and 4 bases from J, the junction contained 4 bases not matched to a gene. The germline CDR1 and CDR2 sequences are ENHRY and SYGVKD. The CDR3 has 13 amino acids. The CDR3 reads CAINTDRGETQYF. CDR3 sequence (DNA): TGTGCCATCAATACGGACAGGGGAGAGACCCAGTACTTC.

DNA for the CDR3: TGTGCCAGCAGTGTGCTAGCCTACGAGCAGTACTTC. This gives the protein CASSVLAYEQYF. The chain carries TRBV2 and TRBJ2-7; D uncertain. Per germline, CDR1 SNHLY and CDR2 FYNNEI. With 4 bases removed from V and 2 bases from J, the gap between germline ends came to 6 bases. The CDR3 has 12 residues.

The CDR3 region has the DNA TGTGCCAGCCAGGCAGGGTGGTACGAGCAGTACTTC. Protein product: CASQAGWYEQYF. This chain joins TRBV2 and TRBJ2-7; D may be TRBD1 (5 bases). CDR1 is SNHLY, CDR2 FYNNEI, per germline. Trimming took off 8 bases at V and 4 bases at J, with 12 bases between the two ends. The CDR3 has 12 residues.

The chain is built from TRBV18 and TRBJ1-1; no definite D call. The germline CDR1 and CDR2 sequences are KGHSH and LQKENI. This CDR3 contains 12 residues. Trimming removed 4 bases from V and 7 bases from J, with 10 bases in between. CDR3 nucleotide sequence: TGTGCCAGCTCACTGAATGGAGTTGAAGCTTTCTTT. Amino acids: CASSLNGVEAFF. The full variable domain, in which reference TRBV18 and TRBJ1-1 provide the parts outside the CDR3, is NAGVMQNPRHLVRRRGQEARLRCSPMKGHSHVYWYRQLPEEGLKFMVYLQKENIIDESGMPKERFSAEFPKEGPSILRIQQVVRGDSAAYFCASSLNGVEAFFGQGTRLTVV.